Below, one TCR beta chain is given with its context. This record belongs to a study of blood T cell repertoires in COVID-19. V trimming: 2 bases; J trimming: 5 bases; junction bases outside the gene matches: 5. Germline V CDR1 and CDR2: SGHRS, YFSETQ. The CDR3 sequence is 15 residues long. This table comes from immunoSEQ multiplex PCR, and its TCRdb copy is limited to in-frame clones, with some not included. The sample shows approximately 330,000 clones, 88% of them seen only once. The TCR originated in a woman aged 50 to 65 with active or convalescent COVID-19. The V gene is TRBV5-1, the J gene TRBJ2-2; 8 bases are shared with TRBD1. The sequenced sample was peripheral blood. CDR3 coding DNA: TGCGCCAGCAGCTTAGAGACAGGGGAGACCGGGGAGCTGTTTTTT. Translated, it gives CASSLETGETGELFF.